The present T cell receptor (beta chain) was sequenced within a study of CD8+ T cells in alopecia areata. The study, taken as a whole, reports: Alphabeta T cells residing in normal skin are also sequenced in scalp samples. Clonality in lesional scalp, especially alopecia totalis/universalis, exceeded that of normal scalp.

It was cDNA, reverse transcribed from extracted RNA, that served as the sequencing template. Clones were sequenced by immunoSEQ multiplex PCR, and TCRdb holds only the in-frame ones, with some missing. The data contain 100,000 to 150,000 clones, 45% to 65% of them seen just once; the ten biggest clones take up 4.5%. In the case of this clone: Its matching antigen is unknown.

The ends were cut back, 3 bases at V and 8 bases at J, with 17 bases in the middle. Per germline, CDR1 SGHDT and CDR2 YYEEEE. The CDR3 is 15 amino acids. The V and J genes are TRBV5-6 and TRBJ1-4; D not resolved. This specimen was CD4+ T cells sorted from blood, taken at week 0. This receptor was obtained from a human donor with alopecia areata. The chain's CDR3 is CASSSPREGEEKLFF. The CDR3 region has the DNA TGTGCCAGCAGCTCCCCCCGGGAGGGTGAGGAAAAACTGTTTTTT.